The subject of this entry is one T cell receptor beta chain. Its target is not known. The entry originates in a study of CD8+ T cells in alopecia areata. Isolated RNA was reverse transcribed into cDNA used as the sequencing template. Only in-frame clones appear in the TCRdb table, and some are missing; sequencing was by immunoSEQ multiplex PCR. The sample has 130,000 or so clones; about 59% are singletons. The study, taken as a whole, reports: It was less clear whether patients shared TCRs than it was in mice, possibly because of HLA. A large proportion of expanded lesional clones were detected persisting in scalp and blood during tofacitinib.

The CDR3 runs 15 residues. CDR1 is MNHEY and CDR2 is SMNVEV in the germline V gene (reference sequence). Trimming pared 2 bases from V and 2 bases from J, leaving 11 bases between. The treatment was: oral pan-JAK inhibitor, 5-10 mg twice daily. V is TRBV27 and J is TRBJ2-3; D remains ambiguous. The receptor was derived from a human donor with alopecia areata. This specimen consisted of CD4+ T cells sorted from blood, obtained at week 4, from a patient treated with tofacitinib. In DNA, the CDR3 is TGTGCCAGCAGTTTAAATGAGCGATACACAGATACGCAGTATTTT. Amino acid sequence: CASSLNERYTDTQYF.